This TCR beta chain was recovered during a study of T-cell memory formation after mild COVID-19. Across the whole study: Each donor largely had its own TCR clusters.

The sample holds a few counts of this clonotype. The CDR3 has 16 amino acids. Losses at the gene ends were 0 bases for V and 6 bases for J; bases not matched to a gene: 10. Germline V lookup: CDR1 SGDLS, CDR2 YYNGEE. Barcoded TCR alpha and TCR beta cDNA libraries with UMIs came from 5'RACE using constant-segment primers. One entry per CDR3 protein results from TCRdb running MiXCR on the 5' RACE reads. The sample contains some 250,000 distinct CDR3 sequences, 15% to 20% of which appear only once. This receptor was identified in a young man who had mild COVID-19 (a few samples of this study predate the infection). Cell type and time point are not known. Sequencing input: PBMCs or a T cell subset sorted from them (not recorded which). This chain joins TRBV9 and TRBJ2-3, with TRBD2 matching 7 bases. The CDR3, as DNA: TGTGCCAGCAGCGTAGATCCGGGGGGACCTCGGGATACGCAGTATTTT. Amino acids: CASSVDPGGPRDTQYF. Full variable domain (outside the CDR3, taken from reference TRBV9 and TRBJ2-3): DSGVTQTPKHLITATGQRVTLRCSPRSGDLSVYWYQQSLDQGLQFLIQYYNGEERAKGNILERFSAQQFPDLHSELNLSSLELGDSALYFCASSVDPGGPRDTQYFGPGTRLTVL.